Listed here are 2 T cell receptor beta chains from one sample, sequenced in a study of blood T cell repertoires in COVID-19 (dated by TCRdb to 2018 to 2021). Libraries were built with the immunoSEQ multiplex PCR assay. TCRdb carries this immuneACCESS record with in-frame sequences only. Its versions omit some clonotypes, under half of them owing to an unresolved V gene in the studies checked, with the rest unexplained. In this sample the table shows fewer than 350,000 clones, around 88% of which occur a single time. Jointly, the top ten make up around 2.1% of the sample. Sequenced material: peripheral blood. The receptors originated from a woman in her twenties or thirties who had recovered from COVID-19.

The J gene is TRBJ2-2, the V gene TRBV28; D is possibly TRBD1 (6 bases). This CDR3 contains 16 residues. V was clipped by 6 bases and J by 0 bases, with 14 bases between them. The germline CDR1 and CDR2 sequences are MDHEN and SYDVKM. The CDR3 DNA sequence: TGTGCCAGCAGCAAATGGGCAGGGGCGAACACCGGGGAGCTGTTTTTT. Its translation: CASSKWAGANTGELFF. The full variable domain, rest sourced from reference TRBV28 and TRBJ2-2, is DVKVTQSSRYLVKRTGEKVFLECVQDMDHENMFWYRQDPGLGLRLIYFSYDVKMKEKGDIPEGYSVSREKKERFSLILESASTNQTSMYLCASSKWAGANTGELFFGEGSRLTVL.

This clone occurred a few times. The chain combines TRBV6-5 with TRBJ2-7; 9 bases line up with TRBD2. The CDR3 extends over 15 amino acids. V shed 2 bases and J 2 bases; nucleotides not matched to a gene: 4. Germline V gene sequence: CDR1 MNHEY, CDR2 SVGAGI. The CDR3 loop is CASSYTPSGTYEQYF. The CDR3 DNA sequence: TGTGCCAGCAGTTACACACCTAGCGGGACCTACGAGCAGTACTTC.